This T cell receptor beta chain is drawn from a study of human T cells and chemical hapten exposure. Study-level results: Each of the donors had alopecia, so their immune responses may not resemble those of healthy people.

In its sample, this clonotype was seen many times. Its target is unknown. Described time point: patch test 3, about 24 weeks after DPC sensitization. Regarding treatment: therapeutic diphenylcyclopropenone sensitization with weekly scalp DPC. Individual cDNA molecules received unique molecular identifiers in the library. TCRdb reanalysed the RACE reads using MiXCR and keeps one entry per CDR3 protein. The data hold fewer than 55,000 distinct CDR3 sequences, with about 10% observed a single time. This TCR came from a woman in her thirties or forties with alopecia areata. Some clones in this sample may be carry-over from other donors' samples. The source was whole blood, collected in connection with sensitization to the hapten diphenylcyclopropenone (DPC).

For the CDR3, the DNA is TGTGCCAGCAGCCTCCTAAAGAATGGCTACACCTTC. It specifies CASSLLKNGYTF. The V call is TRBV3-1, the J call TRBJ1-2; no definite D call. V shed 4 bases and J shed 6 bases, with 9 bases lying between them. The length of the CDR3 is 12 residues. Germline CDR1 and CDR2: LGHDT and YNNKEL (reference sequence).